A single sample gave rise to the 25 T cell receptor beta chains below, sequenced in a study of early T cells in non-severe SARS-CoV-2 infection. TCRdb processed the 5' RACE reads anew with MiXCR; each CDR3 protein has one entry. The table shows under 85,000 distinct CDR3 sequences, with about 12% occurring only once. Specimen: whole blood. The source is an adult who was a healthcare worker with PCR-confirmed SARS-CoV-2 infection or an uninfected control (not recorded which).

This clonotype was counted many times. This sequence joins TRBV29-1 and TRBJ2-7, with D hard to call. The CDR3 extends over 15 amino acids. Germline V gives CDR1 SQVTM, CDR2 ANQGSEA. V lost 0 bases to trimming and J lost 5 bases, with 17 bases between them. CDR3 in amino acids: CSVEDVKGIAHEQYF. CDR3 sequence (DNA): TGCAGCGTTGAAGATGTGAAGGGAATTGCCCACGAGCAGTACTTC.

This clonotype showed up just a few times. This rearrangement joins TRBV30 to TRBJ2-7; 8 nucleotides align to TRBD1. The length of the CDR3 is 13 residues. The germline V gene encodes CDR1 GTSNPN and CDR2 SVGIG (reference sequence). Trimming at V came to 3 bases and at J to 5 bases, leaving 6 bases not matched to a gene. The CDR3 DNA reads as TGTGCCTGGAGAGGGACAGGCTTGGACGAGCAGTACTTC. Protein product: CAWRGTGLDEQYF.

This rearrangement joins TRBV2 to TRBJ2-1; D remains unclear. Germline assignment: CDR1 SNHLY and CDR2 FYNNEI. V gave up 9 bases and J gave up 8 bases, with 8 bases separating them. The CDR3 runs to 10 residues. The CDR3 reads CASGQYEQFF. In nucleotides, the CDR3 is TGTGCCAGTGGTCAGTATGAGCAGTTCTTC.

This clonotype was counted a few times. This rearrangement joins TRBV12-3 or TRBV12-4 to TRBJ2-7; TRBD2 matches at 14 bases. Trimming took 6 bases from V and 9 from J; bases not matched to a gene: 4. The CDR3 extends over 13 amino acids. The CDR3 here is CASRGLAGVGQYF. The CDR3 DNA sequence: TGTGCCAGCAGGGGACTAGCGGGAGTGGGGCAGTACTTC.

Only a few counts were recorded for this clonotype. V is TRBV7-9 and J is TRBJ2-1; 7 nucleotides match TRBD2. The CDR3 sequence is 17 residues long. The germline gives CDR1 SEHNR, CDR2 FQNEAQ (reference sequence). V lost 3 bases to trimming and J lost 3 bases; unmatched junction nucleotides: 11. The CDR3 region is CASSFGSAGAFYNEQFF. CDR3 in DNA: TGTGCCAGCAGCTTTGGTTCGGCGGGAGCGTTCTACAATGAGCAGTTCTTC.

In this sample, this clonotype turned up a few times. The chain is built from TRBV3-1 and TRBJ2-7; 11 nucleotides agree with TRBD2. The CDR3 has 16 residues. From germline, CDR1 is LGHDT and CDR2 YNNKEL (reference sequence). V shed 1 base and J 3 bases; nucleotides not matched to a gene: 5. CDR3 nucleotides: TGTGCCAGCAGCCAAGGGACTAGCGGGCTTGGCTACGAGCAGTACTTC. This encodes CASSQGTSGLGYEQYF.

The chain links TRBV7-2 to TRBJ2-1; 10 bases line up with TRBD2. The CDR3 consists of 20 residues. Germline V CDR1 and CDR2: SGHTA, FQGNSA. V gave up 5 bases and J gave up 6 bases; unmatched junction bases: 22. This chain's CDR3 is CASSPTTLGLTSGNFNEQFF. For the CDR3, the DNA is TGTGCCAGCAGCCCAACAACTTTAGGGCTAACTAGCGGGAATTTCAATGAGCAGTTCTTC.

In this sample, this clonotype turned up many times. The chain links TRBV7-6 to TRBJ1-2; TRBD1 aligns across 8 bases. V gave up 5 bases and J gave up 4 bases; unmatched junction bases: 9. Looked up from germline, CDR1 is SGHVS and CDR2 is FNYEAQ. The CDR3 consists of 15 residues. CDR3 in amino acids: CASSPKDRVGYGYTF. Written as DNA, the CDR3 is TGTGCCAGCAGCCCAAAGGACAGGGTGGGCTATGGCTACACCTTC.

The rearrangement uses TRBV3-1 and TRBJ2-2; D may be TRBD1 (6 bases). With 1 base removed from V and 7 bases from J, the gap between germline ends came to 10 bases. The CDR3 contains 14 residues. Per germline, CDR1 LGHDT and CDR2 YNNKEL (reference sequence). CDR3 in amino acids: CASSQGTAGGELFF. In DNA form, the CDR3 reads TGTGCCAGCAGCCAAGGGACAGCCGGCGGGGAGCTGTTTTTT.

This clonotype occurred many times. V and J are TRBV10-3 and TRBJ2-7; no definite D call. Trimming pared 3 bases from V and 0 bases from J, leaving 3 bases between. This CDR3 is 12 amino acids long. Germline values: CDR1 ENHRY, CDR2 SYGVKD. The CDR3 DNA follows: TGTGCCATCAGTGACAACTCCTACGAGCAGTACTTC. Its translation: CAISDNSYEQYF.

This clonotype was seen a handful of times. This chain joins TRBV5-1 and TRBJ2-7; TRBD2 might be the D (5 bases). The CDR3 is 14 residues long. Germline V gene lookup returns CDR1 SGHRS and CDR2 YFSETQ. V was shortened by 1 base and J by 0 bases, with 8 bases between the two germline ends. CDR3 residues: CASSLLTISYEQYF. CDR3 nucleotides: TGCGCCAGCAGCTTGTTGACTATCTCCTACGAGCAGTACTTC.

The V gene is TRBV7-2, the J gene TRBJ2-3, with D possibly TRBD2 on 5 matching bases. Trimming shortened V by 6 bases and J by 6 bases, and 13 bases separated the two germline ends. The CDR3 totals 13 residues. From germline, CDR1 is SGHTA and CDR2 FQGNSA. The CDR3 here is CASSQGGLDTQYF. CDR3 sequence (DNA): TGTGCCAGCAGTCAAGGCGGGCTTGATACGCAGTATTTT.

This rearrangement joins TRBV5-1 to TRBJ1-2; 9 bases are a match to TRBD1. V lost 4 bases to trimming and J lost 2 bases; unmatched junction nucleotides: 9. Per the germline V gene, CDR1 is SGHRS and CDR2 is YFSETQ. CDR3 length: 16 residues. The CDR3 coding sequence is TGCGCCAGCAGCCGGGGACAGGGCCTAAGAAACTATGGCTACACCTTC. It is translated as CASSRGQGLRNYGYTF.

The chain recombines TRBV29-1 with TRBJ2-7; TRBD2 might be the D (5 bases). Germline CDR1 and CDR2: SQVTM and ANQGSEA. Between the trimmed V and J ends, which lost 3 bases and 2 bases, there was a span of 17 bases. The CDR3 has 15 residues. The CDR3 sequence is CSVEVGGGQPYEQYF. The CDR3 DNA is TGCAGCGTTGAGGTCGGAGGCGGGCAGCCCTACGAGCAGTACTTC.

This clonotype was counted ten times or more. The chain combines TRBV2 with TRBJ2-1; possibly TRBD1 or TRBD2 for D (5 bases each). The length of the CDR3 is 15 residues. V lost 6 bases to trimming and J lost 1 base, with 13 bases between them. CDR1 is SNHLY and CDR2 is FYNNEI in the germline V gene. Here the CDR3 DNA reads TGTGCCAGCAGATCCGGGACCTTTTCCTACAATGAGCAGTTCTTC. Its translation: CASRSGTFSYNEQFF.

There are many counts of this clonotype. The J gene is TRBJ2-4, the V gene TRBV9; 7 bases are shared with TRBD2. CDR1 and CDR2 from the germline V gene are SGDLS and YYNGEE. The trim removed 3 bases at V and 8 bases at J, leaving 11 bases unmatched. The CDR3 runs to 15 residues. The CDR3 spells CASSAGSGTGDIQYF. The CDR3 DNA sequence: TGTGCCAGCAGCGCGGGGAGCGGGACGGGTGACATTCAGTACTTC.

The rearrangement uses TRBV29-1 and TRBJ2-1; 16 bases are a match to TRBD2. This CDR3 has 18 amino acids. The V gene's germline CDR1 is SQVTM and CDR2 ANQGSEA. The J segment lost 6 bases and the V segment lost 3 bases, leaving 11 bases of the junction unmatched. The DNA for the CDR3 is TGCAGCGTTGAGGGACTAGCGGGAGGGTTTCGGAAGTTCAATGAGCAGTTCTTC. It translates to CSVEGLAGGFRKFNEQFF.

This CDR3 reads CASRTRSDEQYF. CDR3 coding DNA: TGTGCCAGCAGGACACGTTCGGACGAGCAGTACTTC. This sequence joins TRBV7-9 and TRBJ2-7; no clear D. CDR1 SEHNR and CDR2 FQNEAQ come from the germline V gene (reference sequence). This CDR3 has 12 amino acids. With 6 bases removed from V and 5 bases from J, the gap between germline ends came to 11 bases.

In this sample, this clonotype turned up a few times. The V gene is TRBV7-3, the J gene TRBJ2-2; D is uncertain. Germline CDR1 and CDR2: SGHTA and FQGTGA. CDR3 size: 13 residues. V gave up 4 bases and J gave up 4 bases, with 7 bases separating them. The CDR3 nucleotides are TGTGCCAGCAGCTCGAGTGCCACCGGGGAGCTGTTTTTT. Translation gives CASSSSATGELFF.

This clonotype was recorded at least ten times. The chain recombines TRBV7-2 with TRBJ2-3; D call uncertain. The CDR3 sequence is 12 residues long. The V gene's germline CDR1 is SGHTA and CDR2 FQGNSA. V lost 2 bases, J lost 10 bases, and 10 bases lay in between. CDR3 nucleotide sequence: TGTGCCAGCAGCTTAATGACCCCCGCGCAGTATTTT. Its protein is CASSLMTPAQYF.

V gene TRBV7-2 combines with J gene TRBJ1-1, with D possibly TRBD1 on 5 matching bases. Germline-derived CDR1 and CDR2 are SGHTA and FQGNSA. CDR3 length: 16 residues. V was pared by 3 bases and J by 4 bases, with 18 bases between. CDR3 protein: CASSFDRAGRSTEAFF. CDR3 in DNA: TGTGCCAGCAGCTTCGATAGGGCAGGGCGGTCCACTGAAGCTTTCTTT.

The CDR3 protein is CAIRMTPERGTEAFF. CDR3 DNA sequence: TGTGCCATCAGAATGACCCCGGAGAGGGGGACTGAAGCTTTCTTT. The chain has TRBV10-3 and TRBJ1-1, with D tentatively TRBD1 (6 bases). The length of the CDR3 is 15 residues. CDR1 ENHRY and CDR2 SYGVKD come from the germline V gene. V lost 6 bases and J lost 5, with 19 bases in between.

This clonotype was seen repeatedly, ten times or more. The chain combines TRBV12-5 with TRBJ1-2, with D perhaps TRBD1 (6 bases). V lost 6 bases to trimming and J lost 4 bases, with 18 bases between them. Germline V gene data show CDR1 as LGHNT and CDR2 as FRNRAP. This CDR3 has 15 residues. The CDR3 loop is CASGDPQGLSYGYTF. The DNA of the CDR3 is TGTGCTAGTGGAGACCCCCAGGGGCTCAGCTATGGCTACACCTTC.

This clonotype was recorded many times. The rearrangement uses TRBV6-6 and TRBJ2-1; the match to TRBD2 covers 8 bases. The CDR3 is 16 residues long. Germline V lookup: CDR1 MNHNY, CDR2 SVGAGI (reference sequence). Trimming removed 4 bases from V and 0 bases from J; junction bases left unmatched: 5. The CDR3 loop reads CASSSLLADSYNEQFF. The CDR3 region has the DNA TGTGCCAGCAGTTCCCTACTAGCGGACTCCTACAATGAGCAGTTCTTC.

This clonotype was counted between two and nine times. The chain has TRBV7-7 and TRBJ2-5; 8 positions agree with TRBD1. This CDR3 region has 15 residues. CDR1 SSHAT and CDR2 FNYEAQ come from the germline V gene (reference sequence). With 7 bases clipped from V and 4 bases from J, the junction kept 11 bases outside the gene matches. The DNA for the CDR3 is TGTGCCAGCACCCGTAGTGACAGGGGAGGAGAGACCCAGTACTTC. Amino acids: CASTRSDRGGETQYF.